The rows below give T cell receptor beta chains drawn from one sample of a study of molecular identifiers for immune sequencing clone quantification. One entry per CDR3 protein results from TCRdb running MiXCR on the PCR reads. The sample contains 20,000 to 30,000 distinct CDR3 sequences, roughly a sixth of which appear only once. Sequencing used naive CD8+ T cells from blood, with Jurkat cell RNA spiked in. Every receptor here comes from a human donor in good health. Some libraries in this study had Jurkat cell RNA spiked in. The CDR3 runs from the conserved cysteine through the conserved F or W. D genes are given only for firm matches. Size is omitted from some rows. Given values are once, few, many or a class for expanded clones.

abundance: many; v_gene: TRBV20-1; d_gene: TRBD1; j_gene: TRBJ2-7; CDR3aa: CSADRVGNYEQYF; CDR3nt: TGCAGTGCAGACAGGGTGGGGAACTACGAGCAGTACTTC
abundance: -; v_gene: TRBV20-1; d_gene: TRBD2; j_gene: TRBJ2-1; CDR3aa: CSARFTVAGVREQFF; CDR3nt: TGCAGTGCTAGATTCACGGTAGCGGGAGTTCGGGAGCAGTTCTTC
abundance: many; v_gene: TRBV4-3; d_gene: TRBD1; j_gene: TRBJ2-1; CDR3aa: CASSQDTGGPYNEQFF; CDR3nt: TGCGCCAGCAGCCAAGATACAGGGGGCCCCTACAATGAGCAGTTCTTC
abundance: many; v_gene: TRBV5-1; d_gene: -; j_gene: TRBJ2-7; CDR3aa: CASSLATGPVSEQYF; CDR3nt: TGCGCCAGCAGCTTGGCTACAGGGCCTGTTTCCGAGCAGTACTTC
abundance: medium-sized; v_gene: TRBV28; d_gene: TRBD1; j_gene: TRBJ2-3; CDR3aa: CASSPRTGVSTDTQYF; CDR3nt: TGTGCCAGCAGTCCACGGACAGGGGTTAGCACAGATACGCAGTATTTT
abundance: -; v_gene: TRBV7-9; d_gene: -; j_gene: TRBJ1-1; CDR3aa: CASSLNAGMNTEAFF; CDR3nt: TGTGCCAGCAGCTTAAATGCGGGAATGAACACTGAAGCTTTCTTT
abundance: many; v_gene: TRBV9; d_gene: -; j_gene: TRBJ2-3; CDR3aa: CASSPSLGTDTQYF; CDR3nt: TGTGCCAGCAGCCCCTCGCTAGGGACAGATACGCAGTATTTT
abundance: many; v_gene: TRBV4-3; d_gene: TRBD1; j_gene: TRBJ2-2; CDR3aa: CASSQDARQGAGGELFF; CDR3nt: TGCGCCAGCAGCCAAGACGCTCGACAGGGGGCCGGCGGGGAGCTGTTTTTT
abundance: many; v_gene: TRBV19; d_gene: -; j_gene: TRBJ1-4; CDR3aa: CASSPGLPREKLFF; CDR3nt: TGTGCCAGTAGTCCGGGTCTACCCCGTGAAAAACTGTTTTTT
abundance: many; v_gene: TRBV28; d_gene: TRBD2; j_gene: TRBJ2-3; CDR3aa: CASSLSSGAPLDTQYF; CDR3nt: TGTGCCAGCAGTTTGAGTAGCGGGGCCCCTTTGGATACGCAGTATTTT
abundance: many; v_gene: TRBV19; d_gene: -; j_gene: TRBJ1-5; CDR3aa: CASTPHLGQPQHF; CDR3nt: TGTGCCAGTACCCCCCACCTCGGGCAGCCCCAGCATTTT
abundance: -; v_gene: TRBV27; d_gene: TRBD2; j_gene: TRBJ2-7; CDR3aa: CASSWGLATEQYF; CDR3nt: TGTGCCAGCAGTTGGGGACTAGCGACCGAGCAGTACTTC
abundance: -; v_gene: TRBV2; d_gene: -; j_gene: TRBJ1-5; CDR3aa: CASRTGGRGGNQPQHF; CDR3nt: TGTGCCAGCAGGACCGGGGGGAGGGGAGGCAATCAGCCCCAGCATTTT
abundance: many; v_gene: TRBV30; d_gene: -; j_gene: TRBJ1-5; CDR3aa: CAWSVLGRAQPQHF; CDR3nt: TGTGCCTGGAGTGTATTGGGCAGGGCTCAGCCCCAGCATTTT
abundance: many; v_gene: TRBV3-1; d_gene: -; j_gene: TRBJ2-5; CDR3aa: CASSQETQYF; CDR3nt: TGTGCCAGCAGCCAAGAGACCCAGTACTTC
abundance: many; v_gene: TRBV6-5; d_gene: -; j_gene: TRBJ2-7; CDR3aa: CASSTQGGYEQYF; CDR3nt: TGTGCCAGCAGCACGCAGGGGGGCTACGAGCAGTACTTC
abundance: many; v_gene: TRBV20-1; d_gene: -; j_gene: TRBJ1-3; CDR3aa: CSARERFSGNTIYF; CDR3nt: TGCAGTGCTAGAGAGCGGTTCTCTGGAAACACCATATATTTT
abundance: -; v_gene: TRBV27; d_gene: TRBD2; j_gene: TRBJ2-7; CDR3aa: CASSPLSGSAYEQYF; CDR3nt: TGTGCCAGCAGTCCGTTGAGCGGGAGTGCCTACGAGCAGTACTTC
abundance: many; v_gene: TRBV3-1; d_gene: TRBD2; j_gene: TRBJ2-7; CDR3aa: CASSLGVIPGLVEYEQYF; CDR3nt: TGTGCCAGCAGCCTCGGAGTGATTCCGGGACTAGTCGAATACGAGCAGTACTTC
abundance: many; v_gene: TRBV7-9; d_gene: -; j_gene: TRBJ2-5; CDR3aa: CASSQTVEETQYF; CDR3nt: TGTGCCAGCAGCCAGACAGTGGAAGAGACCCAGTACTTC
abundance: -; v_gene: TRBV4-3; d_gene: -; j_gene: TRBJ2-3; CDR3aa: CASSQDDAISTDTQYF; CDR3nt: TGCGCCAGCAGCCAAGATGATGCGATAAGCACAGATACGCAGTATTTT
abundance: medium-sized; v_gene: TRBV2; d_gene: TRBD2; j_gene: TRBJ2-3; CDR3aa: CASSVAGNTDTQYF; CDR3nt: TGTGCCAGCAGCGTAGCGGGAAATACAGATACGCAGTATTTT
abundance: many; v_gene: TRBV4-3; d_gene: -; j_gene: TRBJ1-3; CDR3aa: CASSQGGGSGNTIYF; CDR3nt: TGCGCCAGCAGCCAAGGAGGGGGCTCTGGAAACACCATATATTTT
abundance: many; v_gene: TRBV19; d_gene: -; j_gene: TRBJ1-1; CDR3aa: CASSPGTRANTEAFF; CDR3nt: TGTGCCAGTAGTCCCGGGACCAGGGCGAACACTGAAGCTTTCTTT
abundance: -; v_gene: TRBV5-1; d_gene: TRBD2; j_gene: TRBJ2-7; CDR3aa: CASSGVSSGSTYEQYF; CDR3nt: TGCGCCAGCAGCGGAGTCTCTAGCGGGTCAACCTACGAGCAGTACTTC
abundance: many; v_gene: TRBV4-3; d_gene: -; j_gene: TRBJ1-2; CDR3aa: CASSQDYGVDYGYTF; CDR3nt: TGCGCCAGCAGCCAAGATTACGGGGTAGACTATGGCTACACCTTC
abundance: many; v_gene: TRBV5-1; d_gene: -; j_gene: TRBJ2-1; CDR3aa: CARGLGGSSYNEQFF; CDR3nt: TGCGCCAGGGGACTAGGGGGCAGCTCCTACAATGAGCAGTTCTTC
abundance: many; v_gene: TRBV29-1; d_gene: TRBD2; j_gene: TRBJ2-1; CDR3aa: CSVVAGGTYNEQFF; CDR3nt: TGCAGCGTTGTAGCGGGAGGGACCTACAATGAGCAGTTCTTC
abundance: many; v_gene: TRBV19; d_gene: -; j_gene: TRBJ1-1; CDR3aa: CASSRQPGSPFAEAFF; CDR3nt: TGTGCCAGTAGCAGACAGCCTGGTAGTCCGTTTGCTGAAGCTTTCTTT
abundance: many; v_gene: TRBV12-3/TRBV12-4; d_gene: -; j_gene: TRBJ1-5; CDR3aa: CASSLTGNQPQHF; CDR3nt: TGTGCCAGCAGTCTTACAGGGAACCAGCCCCAGCATTTT
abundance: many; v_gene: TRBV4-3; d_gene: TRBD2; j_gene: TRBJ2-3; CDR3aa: CASSPRTSGRRSADTQYF; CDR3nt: TGCGCCAGCAGCCCCAGGACTAGCGGGAGGAGGAGCGCAGATACGCAGTATTTT
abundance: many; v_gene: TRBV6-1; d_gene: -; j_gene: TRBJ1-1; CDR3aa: CASSEPWTAVPEAFF; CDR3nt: TGTGCCAGCAGTGAACCGTGGACGGCCGTTCCTGAAGCTTTCTTT
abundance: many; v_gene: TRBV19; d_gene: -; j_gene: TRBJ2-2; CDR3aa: CASSISTGGELFF; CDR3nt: TGTGCCAGTAGTATTTCAACAGGCGGGGAGCTGTTTTTT
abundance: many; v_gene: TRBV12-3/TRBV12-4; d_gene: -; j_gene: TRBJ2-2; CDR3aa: CASSPLQGIAGELFF; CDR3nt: TGTGCCAGCAGCCCTCTCCAGGGGATAGCCGGGGAGCTGTTTTTT
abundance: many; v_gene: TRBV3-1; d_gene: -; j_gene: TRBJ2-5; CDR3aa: CASSQFEGARQETQYF; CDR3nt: TGTGCCAGCAGCCAATTTGAGGGAGCCAGACAAGAGACCCAGTACTTC
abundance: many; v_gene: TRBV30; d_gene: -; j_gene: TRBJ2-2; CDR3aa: CAWSPTWDAKLFF; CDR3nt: TGTGCCTGGAGTCCTACTTGGGATGCCAAGCTGTTTTTT
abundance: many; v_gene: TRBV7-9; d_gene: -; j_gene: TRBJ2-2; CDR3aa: CASRTEGATGELFF; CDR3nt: TGTGCCAGCAGAACTGAGGGAGCCACCGGGGAGCTGTTTTTT
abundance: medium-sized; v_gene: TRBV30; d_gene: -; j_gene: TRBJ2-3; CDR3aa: CAWSVGADTQYF; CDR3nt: TGTGCCTGGAGTGTAGGGGCAGATACGCAGTATTTT
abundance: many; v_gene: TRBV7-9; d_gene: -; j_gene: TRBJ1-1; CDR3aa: CASSLIVGRVNTEAFF; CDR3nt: TGTGCCAGCAGCTTAATTGTCGGCAGAGTGAACACTGAAGCTTTCTTT
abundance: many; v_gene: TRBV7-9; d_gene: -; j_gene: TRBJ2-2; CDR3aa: CAPFAPGELFF; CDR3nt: TGTGCCCCCTTCGCGCCCGGGGAGCTGTTTTTT
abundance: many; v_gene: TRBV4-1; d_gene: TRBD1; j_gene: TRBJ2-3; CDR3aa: CASSQVWETGVSTDTQYF; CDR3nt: TGCGCCAGCAGCCAAGTGTGGGAGACAGGGGTGAGCACAGATACGCAGTATTTT
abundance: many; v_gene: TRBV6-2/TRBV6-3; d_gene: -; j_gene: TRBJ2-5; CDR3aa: CASRDKSSTYVGGPQYF; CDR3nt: TGTGCCAGCAGAGACAAGTCTAGCACCTACGTCGGGGGACCCCAGTACTTC
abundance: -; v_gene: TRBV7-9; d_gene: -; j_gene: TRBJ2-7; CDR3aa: CASSLAGEEQYF; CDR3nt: TGTGCCAGCAGCTTAGCTGGGGAAGAGCAGTACTTC
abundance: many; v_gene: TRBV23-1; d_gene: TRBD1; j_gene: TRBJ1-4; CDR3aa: CASSQSTCVRQGATTNEKLFF; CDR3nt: TGCGCCAGCAGTCAATCCACCTGCGTACGACAGGGGGCGACGACTAATGAAAAACTGTTTTTT